This T cell receptor (beta chain) was sequenced during a study of T cells in pancreatic ductal adenocarcinoma. Study-wide results and limits: Tumor and blood clonality did not differ significantly, about 0.11 versus 0.072.

With regard to this clone: Its antigen remains unidentified.

The selected patients with pancreatic ductal adenocarcinoma had surgery but no neoadjuvant therapy. The germline gives CDR1 SGHNT, CDR2 YYREEE (reference sequence). J lost 5 bases, V lost 4 bases, and 6 bases had no gene match. CDR3 size: 15 residues. Only in-frame clones appear in the TCRdb table, and some are missing; sequencing was by immunoSEQ multiplex PCR. The sample holds roughly 11,000 clones, 80% to 90% seen once. The J gene is TRBJ1-6, the V gene TRBV5-4, with 7 bases aligning to TRBD1. Sample: PBMCs. This receptor was identified in a human donor with pancreatic ductal adenocarcinoma. This CDR3 is CASSRATGNNSPLHF. DNA for the CDR3: TGTGCCAGCAGCCGCGCGACAGGGAATAATTCACCCCTCCACTTT.